One and the same sample provided the 10 T cell receptor beta chains below, sequenced in a study of beta chain features in type 1 diabetes. Regarding the study as a whole: When Type 1 diabetes patients were examined, their TCRB CDR3s proved moderately but significantly shorter in all four CD4+ subsets.

These TCRs are of unknown antigen specificity. Expressed TCRB transcripts were sequenced after all isolated RNA was converted to cDNA. Sequencing was performed with immunoSEQ multiplex PCR; in TCRdb, only in-frame clones are kept and a portion is missing. Counted here are fewer than 300,000 clones, roughly 22% occurring once; the ten biggest clones make up less than 0.03%. The sequenced sample consisted of naive CD4+ T cells from blood. Receptors originate from a woman aged 40 to 50 with type 1 diabetes.

The table lists this clone with a few counts. The chain employs TRBV14 and TRBJ2-1, with D possibly being TRBD1 (6 bases). From germline, CDR1 is SGHDN and CDR2 FVKESK. V was clipped by 1 base and J by 7 bases, with 20 bases between them. The CDR3 totals 17 residues. CDR3 protein: CASSQGGLRLRGNEQFF. In nucleotides, the CDR3 is TGTGCCAGCAGCCAAGGAGGGCTCCGGCTAAGGGGGAATGAGCAGTTCTTC.

This clone was seen more than once but under ten times. This rearrangement joins TRBV5-1 to TRBJ2-3, with a tentative D call TRBD1 (5 bases). This CDR3 contains 12 residues. Germline assignment: CDR1 SGHRS and CDR2 YFSETQ. V lost 2 bases and J lost 6, with 7 bases in between. The CDR3 region has the DNA TGCGCCAGCAGCTTCTCAGGGGATACGCAGTATTTT. This codes for CASSFSGDTQYF.

This clone was seen more than once but under ten times. This chain links TRBV5-1 with TRBJ2-2; the D gene is possibly TRBD1 (5 bases). CDR1 SGHRS and CDR2 YFSETQ come from the germline V gene. This CDR3 has 15 amino acids. Trimming left V 0 bases short and J 7 bases short, with 13 bases between. CDR3 region: CASSLVAGMVGELFF. The CDR3 DNA reads TGCGCCAGCAGCTTGGTTGCAGGGATGGTCGGGGAGCTGTTTTTT.

This clone was detected a few times. The V gene is TRBV4-1, the J gene TRBJ2-5; tentative D call: TRBD2 (6 bases). This CDR3 spans 15 amino acids. The ends were cut back, 0 bases at V and 7 bases at J, with 15 bases in the middle. Germline assignment: CDR1 MGHRA and CDR2 YSYEKL. CDR3 region: CASSQEGGLAGTQYF. The CDR3 nucleotides are TGCGCCAGCAGCCAAGAAGGAGGGCTGGCTGGGACCCAGTACTTC.

This chain links TRBV7-8 with TRBJ2-1; possibly TRBD1 for D (5 bases). Germline CDR1 and CDR2: SGHVS and FQNEAQ. V was shortened by 0 bases and J by 6 bases, with 9 bases between the two germline ends. This CDR3 comprises 14 residues. The CDR3 sequence: CASSLAETVNEQFF. CDR3 in DNA: TGTGCCAGCAGCTTAGCGGAGACAGTCAATGAGCAGTTCTTC.

The chain recombines TRBV28 with TRBJ2-1, with TRBD1 identical over 8 bases. Germline V gene lookup returns CDR1 MDHEN and CDR2 SYDVKM. J lost 1 base, V lost 5 bases, and 10 bases had no gene match. The CDR3 totals 17 residues. The CDR3 nucleotides read TGTGCCAGCAGTGACTCAGACAGGGGATGGTCCTACAATGAGCAGTTCTTC. Translated: CASSDSDRGWSYNEQFF. Using reference TRBV28 and TRBJ2-1 for the parts outside the CDR3, the full variable domain is DVKVTQSSRYLVKRTGEKVFLECVQDMDHENMFWYRQDPGLGLRLIYFSYDVKMKEKGDIPEGYSVSREKKERFSLILESASTNQTSMYLCASSDSDRGWSYNEQFFGPGTRLTVL.

The chain combines TRBV28 with TRBJ1-6; 9 bases map to TRBD1. Per the germline V gene, CDR1 is MDHEN and CDR2 is SYDVKM. The trim removed 5 bases at V and 7 bases at J, leaving 0 bases unmatched. This CDR3 comprises 13 residues. The CDR3 sequence is CASSDRGNSPLHF. CDR3 DNA: TGTGCCAGCAGTGACAGGGGGAATTCACCCCTCCACTTT.

This clone was detected a few times. The rearrangement joins TRBV18 to TRBJ1-2; D possibly corresponds to TRBD1 (5 bases). The CDR3 has 14 amino acids. Germline CDR1 is KGHSH and CDR2 is LQKENI. V was shortened by 3 bases and J by 3 bases, with 11 bases between the two germline ends. The CDR3 spells CASSPARADYGYTF. CDR3 nucleotides: TGTGCCAGCTCACCGGCCAGGGCGGACTATGGCTACACCTTC.

The genes are TRBV5-1 and TRBJ1-3; no firm D call. V lost 0 bases and J 4 bases, leaving 8 bases between the germline ends. Germline loops: CDR1 SGHRS, CDR2 YFSETQ. The CDR3 runs to 14 residues. The CDR3 loop is CASSLDGYGNTIYF. The CDR3 coding sequence is TGCGCCAGCAGCTTGGACGGGTACGGAAACACCATATATTTT.

This clone was observed a few times. The chain employs TRBV2 and TRBJ2-7; 10 bases fit TRBD2. After removal of 4 bases from V and 6 bases from J, the junction contained 9 bases not matched to a gene. Germline CDR1 SNHLY, CDR2 FYNNEI. This CDR3 region has 15 residues. This CDR3 is CASSGASGSLGEQYF. CDR3 bases: TGTGCCAGCAGTGGCGCTAGCGGGAGTCTTGGCGAGCAGTACTTC.